This TCR beta chain was sequenced in a study of blood T cells in healthy people across ages. The CDR3 length is 13 residues. Trimming took off 2 bases at V and 4 bases at J, with 6 bases between the two ends. The authors ran a second PCR of roughly 6 to 12 cycles using a sample-barcoded 5' primer and a J-beta primer mix. Samples each returned at least 3 million CDR3-containing paired-end reads. MiXCR, applied by TCRdb to the 5' RACE reads, yields one record per CDR3 protein. The sample yields some 640,000 distinct CDR3 sequences, approximately 30% seen once. The receptor was derived from a woman aged 80 or over in good health. The rearrangement links TRBV12-3 or TRBV12-4 to TRBJ1-5; a weak D match, TRBD1 (5 bases). What was sequenced was blood. In nucleotides, the CDR3 is TGTGCCAGCAGTTTAAACAGGAATCAGCCCCAGCATTTT. As protein: CASSLNRNQPQHF.